A selection of T cell receptor beta chains follows, all from one sample in a study of T-cell memory formation after mild COVID-19. MiXCR was run by TCRdb on the 5' RACE reads, yielding one entry per CDR3 protein. The sample lists around 430,000 distinct CDR3 sequences, 15% to 20% occurring once. Material: PBMCs or a T cell subset sorted from them (not recorded which). The receptors here all came from a man aged 18 to 29 who had mild COVID-19 (a few samples of this study predate the infection). Cell type and time point are not known. Each CDR3 is given with its conserved first and last residue. A D gene is named only where the DNA matches it firmly. The size field is filled for only some rows; it gives once, few, many or a size class.

>TRBD2|-|TRBJ2-3|TRBV7-2
CASSFRTSGGGYTDTQYF
TGTGCCAGCAGCTTCCGGACTAGCGGGGGTGGCTACACAGATACGCAGTATTTT
>-|many|TRBJ1-3|TRBV7-9
CASSSSTEAVGNTIYF
TGTGCCAGCAGCTCCAGTACGGAAGCTGTAGGAAACACCATATATTTT
>TRBD1|-|TRBJ2-4|TRBV29-1
CSVVQDRDVFSKNIQYF
TGCAGCGTTGTACAGGACAGGGACGTTTTTTCCAAAAACATTCAGTACTTC
>TRBD1|-|TRBJ1-1|TRBV6-5
CASSLDRGDTEAFF
TGTGCCAGCAGCTTGGACAGGGGGGACACTGAAGCTTTCTTT
>-|few|TRBJ1-5|TRBV4-1
CASSQGFLGFEPQHF
TGCGCCAGCAGCCAAGGATTCTTGGGATTTGAGCCCCAGCATTTT
>-|few|TRBJ2-2|TRBV7-2
CASSWTSGELFF
TGTGCCAGCAGCTGGACATCCGGGGAGCTGTTTTTT
>-|few|TRBJ1-4|TRBV5-1
CASSFSATNEKLFF
TGCGCCAGCAGCTTCTCTGCAACTAATGAAAAACTGTTTTTT
>TRBD1|-|TRBJ1-2|TRBV7-2
CASSRAREGAEDGYTF
TGTGCCAGCAGCCGGGCCCGGGAGGGGGCAGAGGATGGCTACACCTTC
>-|-|TRBJ2-5|TRBV4-3
CATPDLPQETQYF
TGCGCCACCCCAGACTTGCCACAAGAGACCCAGTACTTC
>TRBD2|-|TRBJ2-1|TRBV7-9
CASSSGGAAEQFF
TGTGCCAGCAGTTCGGGAGGGGCGGCTGAGCAGTTCTTC
>-|few|TRBJ2-4|TRBV20-1
CSAKTRVAKNIQYF
TGCAGTGCCAAGACTAGGGTAGCCAAAAACATTCAGTACTTC
>-|many|TRBJ1-6|TRBV6-2/TRBV6-3
CASSRNRDGRYNSPLHF
TGTGCCAGCAGCCGAAATCGGGACGGACGCTATAATTCACCCCTCCACTTT
>-|many|TRBJ2-3|TRBV7-2
CASSPPSADTQYF
TGTGCCAGCAGCCCACCCTCGGCTGATACGCAGTATTTT
>-|-|TRBJ2-1|TRBV3-1
CASSQVETIYNEQFF
TGTGCCAGCAGCCAGGTAGAAACAATTTACAATGAGCAGTTCTTC
>-|-|TRBJ2-3|TRBV7-3
CASGRDPTDTQYF
TGTGCCAGCGGGCGGGACCCCACAGATACGCAGTATTTT
>TRBD1|few|TRBJ2-4|TRBV6-5
CASRSQGDKNIQYF
TGTGCCAGCAGGTCCCAGGGGGACAAAAACATTCAGTACTTC
>-|few|TRBJ2-5|TRBV30
CAWSVNSPETQYF
TGTGCCTGGAGTGTAAACAGTCCGGAGACCCAGTACTTC
>-|few|TRBJ2-5|TRBV5-4
CASSSQAGGETQYF
TGTGCCAGCAGCTCCCAAGCCGGGGGAGAGACCCAGTACTTC
>TRBD2|few|TRBJ2-1|TRBV11-2
CASSSGGGGYNEQFF
TGTGCCAGCAGCTCAGGCGGGGGAGGGTACAATGAGCAGTTCTTC
>-|-|TRBJ2-6|TRBV7-9
CASSLADTGANVLTF
TGTGCCAGCAGCTTAGCGGACACGGGGGCCAACGTCCTGACTTTC
>TRBD2|-|TRBJ2-1|TRBV5-1
CASSFAGREFF
TGCGCCAGCAGCTTTGCAGGGAGGGAGTTCTTC
>-|few|TRBJ1-1|TRBV4-3
CASSRPGRGTEAFF
TGCGCCAGCAGCCGACCAGGTCGAGGCACTGAAGCTTTCTTT
>TRBD1|-|TRBJ1-6|TRBV20-1
CSAVGQAMAPLHF
TGCAGTGCTGTCGGACAGGCTATGGCACCCCTCCACTTT
>TRBD1|few|TRBJ1-5|TRBV5-1
CASSEGQGGNQPQHF
TGCGCCAGCAGCGAGGGACAGGGAGGCAATCAGCCCCAGCATTTT
>-|few|TRBJ1-1|TRBV6-6
CASSYRLNTEAFF
TGTGCCAGCAGTTATCGGTTGAACACTGAAGCTTTCTTT
>-|few|TRBJ2-5|TRBV23-1
CARGGETQYF
TGCGCCAGGGGGGGAGAGACCCAGTACTTC
>-|few|TRBJ2-1|TRBV10-3
CAIRLNNEQFF
TGTGCCATCAGGCTCAACAATGAGCAGTTCTTC
>TRBD2|-|TRBJ2-3|TRBV4-2
CASSQSASGGTDTQYF
TGTGCCAGCAGCCAATCGGCGAGCGGGGGTACAGATACGCAGTATTTT
>-|few|TRBJ1-1|TRBV18
CASSLGTWGNTEAFF
TGTGCCAGCTCACTCGGGACCTGGGGGAACACTGAAGCTTTCTTT
>-|many|TRBJ1-1|TRBV7-9
CASSLGSGRRMNTEAFF
TGTGCCAGCAGCTTAGGATCCGGCCGTAGAATGAACACTGAAGCTTTCTTT
>-|few|TRBJ2-1|TRBV6-2/TRBV6-3
CASSPGLHNEQFF
TGTGCCAGCAGTCCCGGACTACACAATGAGCAGTTCTTC
>TRBD1|many|TRBJ2-1|TRBV11-2
CASSLGTAYNEQFF
TGTGCCAGCAGCCTCGGGACAGCCTACAATGAGCAGTTCTTC
>TRBD2|-|TRBJ2-5|TRBV20-1
CSARFSGETQYF
TGCAGTGCTAGGTTTAGCGGGGAGACCCAGTACTTC
>TRBD1|few|TRBJ1-5|TRBV20-1
CSAPTGGAGGAGSNQPQHF
TGCAGTGCTCCTACCGGTGGGGCAGGGGGCGCGGGTAGCAATCAGCCCCAGCATTTT
>TRBD1|many|TRBJ2-3|TRBV18
CASSYPELGTGVDTQYF
TGTGCCAGCTCATATCCGGAGTTGGGGACAGGAGTCGATACGCAGTATTTT
>-|-|TRBJ1-1|TRBV4-1
CASSQLRVGAYTEAFF
TGCGCCAGCAGCCAGCTACGGGTGGGGGCGTACACTGAAGCTTTCTTT
>TRBD1|few|TRBJ1-4|TRBV24-1
CASRQGYATNEKLFF
TGTGCCAGCAGACAGGGCTATGCAACTAATGAAAAACTGTTTTTT
>TRBD1|-|TRBJ1-5|TRBV11-2
CASSFDRGHQPQHF
TGTGCCAGCAGCTTCGACAGGGGGCATCAGCCCCAGCATTTT
>TRBD1|-|TRBJ1-4|TRBV25-1
CASSDPGTGNEKLFF
TGTGCCAGCAGTGACCCCGGGACAGGCAATGAAAAACTGTTTTTT
>-|few|TRBJ2-3|TRBV9
CASSVGDRVSTDTQYF
TGTGCCAGCAGCGTAGGTGATAGGGTTAGCACAGATACGCAGTATTTT
>TRBD1|few|TRBJ1-4|TRBV7-6
CASSLATGTGQEKLFF
TGTGCCAGCAGCTTAGCGACGGGGACAGGGCAGGAAAAACTGTTTTTT
>TRBD1|-|TRBJ2-7|TRBV6-2/TRBV6-3
CASSYRDSRYEQYF
TGTGCCAGCAGTTACAGGGACAGCCGCTACGAGCAGTACTTC
>TRBD1|few|TRBJ2-3|TRBV6-2/TRBV6-3
CASSPTGAGWYTQYF
TGTGCCAGCAGTCCGACAGGGGCGGGATGGTATACGCAGTATTTT